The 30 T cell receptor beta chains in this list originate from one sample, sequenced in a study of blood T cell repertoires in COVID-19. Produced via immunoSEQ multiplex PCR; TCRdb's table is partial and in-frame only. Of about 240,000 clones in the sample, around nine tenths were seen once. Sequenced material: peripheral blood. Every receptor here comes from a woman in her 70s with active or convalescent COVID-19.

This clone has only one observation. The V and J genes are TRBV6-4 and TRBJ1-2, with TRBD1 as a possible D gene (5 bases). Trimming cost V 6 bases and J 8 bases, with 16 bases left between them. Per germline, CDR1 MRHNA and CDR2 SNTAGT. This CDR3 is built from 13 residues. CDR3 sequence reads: CASSPDSRRGYTF. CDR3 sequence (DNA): TGTGCCAGCAGCCCCGACAGCCGACGGGGCTACACCTTC.

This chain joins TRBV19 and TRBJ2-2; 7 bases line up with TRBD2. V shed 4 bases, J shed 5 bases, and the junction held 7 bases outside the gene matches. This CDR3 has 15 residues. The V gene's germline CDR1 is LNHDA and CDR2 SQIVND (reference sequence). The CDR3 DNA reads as TGTGCCAGTAGTAACGGGGGGAAGGAGACCGGGGAGCTGTTTTTT. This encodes CASSNGGKETGELFF.

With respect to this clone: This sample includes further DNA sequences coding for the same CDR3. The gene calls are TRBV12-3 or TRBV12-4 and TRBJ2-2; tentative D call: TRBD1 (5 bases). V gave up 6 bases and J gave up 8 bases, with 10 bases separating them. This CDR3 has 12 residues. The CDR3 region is CASSLGVGELFF. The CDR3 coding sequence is TGTGCCAGCAGCCTAGGGGTAGGGGAGCTGTTTTTT.

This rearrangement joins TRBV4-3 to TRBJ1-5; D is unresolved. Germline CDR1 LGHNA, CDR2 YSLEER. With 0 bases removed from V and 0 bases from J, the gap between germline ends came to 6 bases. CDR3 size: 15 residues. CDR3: CASSQEWASNQPQHF. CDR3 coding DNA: TGCGCCAGCAGCCAAGAGTGGGCTAGCAATCAGCCCCAGCATTTT.

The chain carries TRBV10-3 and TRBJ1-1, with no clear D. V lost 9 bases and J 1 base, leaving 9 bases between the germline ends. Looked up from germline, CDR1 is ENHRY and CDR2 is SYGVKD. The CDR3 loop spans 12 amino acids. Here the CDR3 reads CAITPGNTEAFF. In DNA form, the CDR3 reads TGTGCCATAACCCCAGGGAACACTGAAGCTTTCTTT.

The DNA of the CDR3 is TGTGCCAGCAGGGGACGGACAGGGCCTGACTATGGCTACACCTTC. This gives the protein CASRGRTGPDYGYTF. The chain employs TRBV2 and TRBJ1-2; 8 bases are a match to TRBD1. The V gene's germline CDR1 is SNHLY and CDR2 FYNNEI. The CDR3 length is 15 residues. V gave up 6 bases and J gave up 3 bases; unmatched junction bases: 9.

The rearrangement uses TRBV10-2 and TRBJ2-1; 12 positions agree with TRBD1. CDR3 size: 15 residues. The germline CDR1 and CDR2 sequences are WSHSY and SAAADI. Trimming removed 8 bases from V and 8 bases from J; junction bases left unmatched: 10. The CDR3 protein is CASVYPGQGADEQFF. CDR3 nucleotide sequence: TGCGCCAGCGTCTACCCGGGACAGGGGGCGGATGAGCAGTTCTTC.

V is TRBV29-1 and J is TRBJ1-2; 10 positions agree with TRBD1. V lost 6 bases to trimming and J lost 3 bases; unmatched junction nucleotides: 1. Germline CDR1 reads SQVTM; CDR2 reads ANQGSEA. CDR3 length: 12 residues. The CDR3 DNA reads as TGCAGCGTGACAGGGGGCGACTATGGCTACACCTTC. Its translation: CSVTGGDYGYTF.

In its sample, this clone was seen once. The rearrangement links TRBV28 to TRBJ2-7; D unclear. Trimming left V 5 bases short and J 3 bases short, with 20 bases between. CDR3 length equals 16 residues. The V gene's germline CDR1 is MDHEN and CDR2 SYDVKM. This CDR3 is CASSPQRLTLFYEQYF. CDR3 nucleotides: TGTGCCAGCAGTCCTCAGAGACTCACCTTATTCTACGAGCAGTACTTC. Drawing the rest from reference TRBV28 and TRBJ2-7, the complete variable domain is DVKVTQSSRYLVKRTGEKVFLECVQDMDHENMFWYRQDPGLGLRLIYFSYDVKMKEKGDIPEGYSVSREKKERFSLILESASTNQTSMYLCASSPQRLTLFYEQYFGPGTRLTVT.

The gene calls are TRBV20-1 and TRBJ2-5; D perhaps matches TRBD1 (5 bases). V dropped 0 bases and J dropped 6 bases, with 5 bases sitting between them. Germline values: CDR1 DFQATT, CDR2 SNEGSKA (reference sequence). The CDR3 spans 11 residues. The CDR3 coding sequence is TGCAGTGCTAGAGAGGGGCAGACCCAGTACTTC. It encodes CSAREGQTQYF.

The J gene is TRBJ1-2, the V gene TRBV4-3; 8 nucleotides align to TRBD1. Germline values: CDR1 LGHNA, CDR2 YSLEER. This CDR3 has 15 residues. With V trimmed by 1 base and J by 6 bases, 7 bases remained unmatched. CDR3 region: CASSQAIGTGHGYTF. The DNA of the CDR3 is TGCGCCAGCAGCCAAGCCATCGGGACAGGCCATGGCTACACCTTC.

The CDR3 spells CASSTQGGYVQPQHF. The CDR3 coding sequence is TGTGCCAGCAGCACACAGGGGGGGTATGTTCAGCCCCAGCATTTT. This chain connects TRBV7-9 to TRBJ1-5; 8 nucleotides line up with TRBD1. This CDR3 contains 15 residues. Germline values: CDR1 SEHNR, CDR2 FQNEAQ (reference sequence). The ends lost 5 bases at V and 6 bases at J; junction bases unmatched: 9.

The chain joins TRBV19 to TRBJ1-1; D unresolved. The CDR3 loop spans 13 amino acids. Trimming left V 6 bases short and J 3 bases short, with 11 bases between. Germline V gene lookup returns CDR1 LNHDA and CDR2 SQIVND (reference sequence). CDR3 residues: CASSGDGDTEAFF. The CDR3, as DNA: TGTGCCAGTAGCGGAGACGGCGACACTGAAGCTTTCTTT.

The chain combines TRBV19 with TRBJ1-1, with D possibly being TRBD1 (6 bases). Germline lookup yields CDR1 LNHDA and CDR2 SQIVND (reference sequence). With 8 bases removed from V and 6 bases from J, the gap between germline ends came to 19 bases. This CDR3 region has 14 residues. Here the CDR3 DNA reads TGTGCCAGTCAACTAGGGGGTTATGTGGCTGAAGCTTTCTTT. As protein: CASQLGGYVAEAFF.

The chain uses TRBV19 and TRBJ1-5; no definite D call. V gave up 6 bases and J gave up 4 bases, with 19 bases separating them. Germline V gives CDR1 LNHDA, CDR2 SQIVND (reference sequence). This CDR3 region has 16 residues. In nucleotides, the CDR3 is TGTGCCAGTAGACCCCTCGTGGGCAGAGAGAATCAGCCCCAGCATTTT. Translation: CASRPLVGRENQPQHF.

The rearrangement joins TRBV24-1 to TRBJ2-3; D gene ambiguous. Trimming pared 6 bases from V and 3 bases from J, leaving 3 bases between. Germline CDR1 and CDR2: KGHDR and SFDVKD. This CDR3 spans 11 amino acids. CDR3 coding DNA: TGTGCCACCAGTCTTACAGATACGCAGTATTTT. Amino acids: CATSLTDTQYF.

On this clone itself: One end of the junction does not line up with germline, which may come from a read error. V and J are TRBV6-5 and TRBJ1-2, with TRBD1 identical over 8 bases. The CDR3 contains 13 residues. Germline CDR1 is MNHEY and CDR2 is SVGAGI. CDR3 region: CASGYRGTYGYTF. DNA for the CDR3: TGTGCCAGCGGTTACAGGGGGACCTATGGCTACACCTTC.

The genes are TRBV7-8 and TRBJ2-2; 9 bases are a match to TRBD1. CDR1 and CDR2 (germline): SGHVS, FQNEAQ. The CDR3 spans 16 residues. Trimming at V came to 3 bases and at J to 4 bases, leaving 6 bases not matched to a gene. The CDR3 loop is CASSFYGTGLTGELFF. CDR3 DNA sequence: TGTGCCAGCAGCTTTTACGGGACAGGGCTCACCGGGGAGCTGTTTTTT.

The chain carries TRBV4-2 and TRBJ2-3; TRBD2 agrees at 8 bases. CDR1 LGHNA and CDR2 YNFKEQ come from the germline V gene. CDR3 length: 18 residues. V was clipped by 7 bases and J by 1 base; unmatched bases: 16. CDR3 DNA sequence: TGTGCCAGCATGGGGGTAGCGGGGACCCAAGGGGGCACAGATACGCAGTATTTT. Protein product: CASMGVAGTQGGTDTQYF.

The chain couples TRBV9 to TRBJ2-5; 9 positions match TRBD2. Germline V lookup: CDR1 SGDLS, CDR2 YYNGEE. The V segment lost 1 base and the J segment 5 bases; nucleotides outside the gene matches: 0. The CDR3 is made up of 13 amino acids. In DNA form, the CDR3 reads TGTGCCAGCAGCGTAAGCGGGGGGGAGACCCAGTACTTC. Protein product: CASSVSGGETQYF.

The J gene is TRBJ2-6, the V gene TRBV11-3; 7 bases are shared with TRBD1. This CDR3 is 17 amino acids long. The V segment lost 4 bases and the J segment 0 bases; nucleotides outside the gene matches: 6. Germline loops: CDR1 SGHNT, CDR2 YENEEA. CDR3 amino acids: CASSYSGTASGANVLTF. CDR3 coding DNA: TGTGCCAGCAGCTATTCTGGGACAGCCTCTGGGGCCAACGTCCTGACTTTC.

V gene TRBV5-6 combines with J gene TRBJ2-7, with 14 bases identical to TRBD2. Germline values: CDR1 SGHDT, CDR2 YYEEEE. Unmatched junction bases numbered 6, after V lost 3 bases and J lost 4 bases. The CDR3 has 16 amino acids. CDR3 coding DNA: TGTGCCAGCAGCTCAAAGGGACTAGCGGGGGTGTACGAGCAGTACTTC. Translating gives CASSSKGLAGVYEQYF.

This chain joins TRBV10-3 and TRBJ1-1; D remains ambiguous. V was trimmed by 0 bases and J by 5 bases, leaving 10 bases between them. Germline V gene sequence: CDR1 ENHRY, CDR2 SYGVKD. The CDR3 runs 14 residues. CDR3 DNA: TGTGCCATCAGTGAGTCGTTAGTTGAGACTGAAGCTTTCTTT. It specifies CAISESLVETEAFF.

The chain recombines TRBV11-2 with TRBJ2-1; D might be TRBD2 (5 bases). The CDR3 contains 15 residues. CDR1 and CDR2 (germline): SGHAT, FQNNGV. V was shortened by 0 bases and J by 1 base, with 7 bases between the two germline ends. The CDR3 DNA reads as TGTGCCAGCAGCTTAGAGGGGAGTTCCTACAATGAGCAGTTCTTC. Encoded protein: CASSLEGSSYNEQFF.

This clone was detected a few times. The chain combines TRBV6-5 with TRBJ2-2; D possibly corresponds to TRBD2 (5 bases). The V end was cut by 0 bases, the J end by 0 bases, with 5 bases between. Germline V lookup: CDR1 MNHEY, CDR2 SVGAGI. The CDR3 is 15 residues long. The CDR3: CASSYSRANTGELFF. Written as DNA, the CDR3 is TGTGCCAGCAGTTACTCGAGGGCGAACACCGGGGAGCTGTTTTTT.

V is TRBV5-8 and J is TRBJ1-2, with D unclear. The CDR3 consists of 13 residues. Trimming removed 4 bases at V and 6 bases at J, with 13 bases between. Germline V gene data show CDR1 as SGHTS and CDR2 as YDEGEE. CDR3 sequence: CASSPWGENGYTF. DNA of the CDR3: TGTGCCAGCAGCCCATGGGGAGAGAATGGCTACACCTTC. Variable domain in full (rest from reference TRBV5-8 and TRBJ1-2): EAGVTQSPTHLIKTRGQQATLRCSPISGHTSVYWYQQALGLGLQFLLWYDEGEERNRGNFPPRFSGRQFPNYSSELNVNALELEDSALYLCASSPWGENGYTFGSGTRLTVV.

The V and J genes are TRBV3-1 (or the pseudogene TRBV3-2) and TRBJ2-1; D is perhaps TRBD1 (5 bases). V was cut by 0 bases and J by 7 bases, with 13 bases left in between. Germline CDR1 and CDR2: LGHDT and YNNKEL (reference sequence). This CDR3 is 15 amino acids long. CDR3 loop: CASSQDAQGRNEQFF. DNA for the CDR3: TGTGCCAGCAGCCAAGATGCCCAGGGTAGAAATGAGCAGTTCTTC.

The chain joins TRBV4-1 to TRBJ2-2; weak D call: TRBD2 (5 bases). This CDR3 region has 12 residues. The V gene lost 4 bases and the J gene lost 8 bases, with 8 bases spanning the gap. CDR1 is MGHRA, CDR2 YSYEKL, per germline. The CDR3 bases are TGCGCCAGCAGCCGAGGGTTAGGGGAGCTGTTTTTT. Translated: CASSRGLGELFF.

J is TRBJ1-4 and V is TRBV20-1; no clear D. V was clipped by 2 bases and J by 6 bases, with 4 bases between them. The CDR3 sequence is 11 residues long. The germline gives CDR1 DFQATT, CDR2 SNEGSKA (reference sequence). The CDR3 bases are TGCAGTGCTAGACCCGATGAAAAACTGTTTTTT. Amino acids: CSARPDEKLFF.

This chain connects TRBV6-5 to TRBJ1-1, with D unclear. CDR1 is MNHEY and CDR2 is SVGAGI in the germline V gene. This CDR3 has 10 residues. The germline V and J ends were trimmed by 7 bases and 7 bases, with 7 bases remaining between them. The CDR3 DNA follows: TGTGCCAGCAAGAGGGATGAAGCTTTCTTT. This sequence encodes CASKRDEAFF.